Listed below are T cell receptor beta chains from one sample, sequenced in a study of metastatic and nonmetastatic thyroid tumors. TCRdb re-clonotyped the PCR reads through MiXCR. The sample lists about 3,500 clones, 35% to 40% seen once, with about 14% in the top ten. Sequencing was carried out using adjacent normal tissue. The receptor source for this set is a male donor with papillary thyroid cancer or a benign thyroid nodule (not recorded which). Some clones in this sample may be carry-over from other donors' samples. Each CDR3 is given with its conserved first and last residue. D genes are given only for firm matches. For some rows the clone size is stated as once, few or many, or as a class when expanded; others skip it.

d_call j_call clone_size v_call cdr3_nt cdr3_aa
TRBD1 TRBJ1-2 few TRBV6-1 TGTGCCAGCAGTCCACAGACAGGGGCGGCTTATGGCTACACCTTC CASSPQTGAAYGYTF
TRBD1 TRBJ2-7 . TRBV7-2 TGTGCCAGCAGCTTCGGACAGGGGCCCTACGAGCAGTACTTC CASSFGQGPYEQYF
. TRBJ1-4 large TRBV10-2 TGCGCCAGCAGTGTGAGTTCAACTAATGAAAAACTGTTTTTT CASSVSSTNEKLFF
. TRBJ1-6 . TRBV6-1 TGTGCCAGCAGTCCCCGGGGGGGCTCCTATAATTCACCCCTCCACTTT CASSPRGGSYNSPLHF
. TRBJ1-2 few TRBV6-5 TGTGCCATCAGTTCTCTAGGGAATTTTGGACACGATGGCTACACCTTC CAISSLGNFGHDGYTF
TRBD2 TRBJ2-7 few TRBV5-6 TGTGCCAGCAGCTTGGCCGGAAGCGGGAGGGCCTACGGCGAGCAGTACTTC CASSLAGSGRAYGEQYF
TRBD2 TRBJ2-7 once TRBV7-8 TGTGCCAGCAGCCTTCGGACTAGCGGGAGTTCCTACGAGCAGTACTTC CASSLRTSGSSYEQYF
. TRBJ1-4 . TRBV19 TGTGCCAGTAGTATAGAGGGCCGGTCGAGTAATGAAAAACTGTTTTTT CASSIEGRSSNEKLFF
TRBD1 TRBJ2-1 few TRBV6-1 TGTGCCAGCAGGACAGGGAGCTCCTACAATGAGCAGTTCTTC CASRTGSSYNEQFF
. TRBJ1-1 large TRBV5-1 TGCGCCAGCAGCCCCGAAGACTTTGGCTACATGAACACTGAAGCTTTCTTT CASSPEDFGYMNTEAFF
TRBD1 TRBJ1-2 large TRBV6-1 TGTGCCAGCATGAGAGGACAGGGGGCAGATGGCTACACCTTC CASMRGQGADGYTF
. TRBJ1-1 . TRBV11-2 TGTGCCAGCAGCTTAATCGCGGGTACCCCGGGAGCTTTCTTT CASSLIAGTPGAFF
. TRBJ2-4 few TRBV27 TGTGCCAGCAGTTCTACTTACTCAGTCCGGGGCAAAAACATTCAGTACTTC CASSSTYSVRGKNIQYF
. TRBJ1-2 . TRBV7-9 TGTGCCAGCAGCCCTTCGGAAACGAAGTATGGCTACACATTC CASSPSETKYGYTF
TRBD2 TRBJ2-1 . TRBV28 TGTGCCAGCAGTTTAGGACTAGCGGGAGGGAGTGGTTGGGACAATGAGCAGTTCTTC CASSLGLAGGSGWDNEQFF
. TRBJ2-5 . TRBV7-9 TGTGCCAGCAGCTTAGGCGGCGGCGCCAGGGGAGAGACCCAGTACTTC CASSLGGGARGETQYF
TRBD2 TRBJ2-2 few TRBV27 TGTGCCAGCAGGACTAGCTCCTTGAACACCGGGGAGCTGTTTTTT CASRTSSLNTGELFF
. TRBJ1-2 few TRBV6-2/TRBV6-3 TGTGCCAGCAGTCGGTCAGGGCATGGCTACACCTTC CASSRSGHGYTF
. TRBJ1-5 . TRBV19 TGTGCCAGTAGTAACAGGGTGGTAATTAGCGGAAGCAATCAGCCCCAGCATTTT CASSNRVVISGSNQPQHF
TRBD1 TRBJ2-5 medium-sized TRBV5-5 TGTGCCAGCAGCTTCTCGACAGGGGGAGGACAAGAGACCCAGTACTTC CASSFSTGGGQETQYF
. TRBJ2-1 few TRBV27 TGTGCCAGCAAGGGTCCAGGGGCCTACAATGAGCAGTTCTTC CASKGPGAYNEQFF
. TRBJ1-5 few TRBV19 TGTGCCAGTAGTATCAGCTCAGGGCGGCAGCCCCAGCATTTT CASSISSGRQPQHF
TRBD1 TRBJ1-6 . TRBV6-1 TGTGCCAGCAGTAGGGGACAGATCGAACCCCTCCACTTT CASSRGQIEPLHF
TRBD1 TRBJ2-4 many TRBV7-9 TGTGCCAGCAGCTCCCGGACAGGCAACCTAGCCAAAAACATTCAGTACTTC CASSSRTGNLAKNIQYF
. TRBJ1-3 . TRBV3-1 TGTGCCAGCAGCCAAGGGTCCGGGACGGGAAACACCATATATTTT CASSQGSGTGNTIYF
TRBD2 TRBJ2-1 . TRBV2 TGTGCCAGCAGTGCCCCTAGCGGTCCTTACAATGAGCAGTTCTTC CASSAPSGPYNEQFF
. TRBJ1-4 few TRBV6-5 TGTGCCAGCAACACCCTAAGGGAAAAACTGTTTTTT CASNTLREKLFF
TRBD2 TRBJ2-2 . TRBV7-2 TGTGCCAGCAGCTTAGGCGCGGGAGGGACCGGGGAGCTGTTTTTT CASSLGAGGTGELFF
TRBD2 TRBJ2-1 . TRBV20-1 TGCAGTGCTAGAGGACCTAAGAGCGGGAGGGCCGGTGAGCAGTTCTTC CSARGPKSGRAGEQFF
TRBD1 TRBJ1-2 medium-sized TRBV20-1 TGCAGTGCTAGAACTTGGACAGGGCATTATTATGGCTACACCTTC CSARTWTGHYYGYTF
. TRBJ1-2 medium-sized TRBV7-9 TGTGCCAGCAGCTCCGCGGGTGCTAACTATGGCTACACCTTC CASSSAGANYGYTF
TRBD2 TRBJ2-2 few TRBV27 TGTGCCAGCACTAGACTAGCGGGTCTCACAGGGGAGCTGTTCTTT CASTRLAGLTGELFF
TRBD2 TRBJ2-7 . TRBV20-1 TGTAGTGCTAGAACGACTAGCGGGATAAACGAGCAGTACTTC CSARTTSGINEQYF
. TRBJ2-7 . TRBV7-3 TGCGCCAGCAGCTTATATACGGGCTCCTACGAGCAGTACTTC CASSLYTGSYEQYF
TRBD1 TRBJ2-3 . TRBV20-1 TGCAGTGCTAGAGATCACAGGGGTACAGATACGCAGTATTTT CSARDHRGTDTQYF
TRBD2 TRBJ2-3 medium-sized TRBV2 TGTGCCAGCAGAACCTTGACTAGCGGACGCACAGATACGCAGTATTTT CASRTLTSGRTDTQYF
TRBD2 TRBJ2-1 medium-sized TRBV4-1 TGCGCCAGCAGCCAAGATCGAACCGCGCGGGAGTACAATGAGCAGTTCTTC CASSQDRTAREYNEQFF
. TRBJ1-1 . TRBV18 TGTGCCAGCTCACCGGGGAAATCAGGCCGGGCGGCTGAAGCTTTCTTT CASSPGKSGRAAEAFF
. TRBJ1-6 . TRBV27 TGTGCCAGCTGTTTAGTCATGTCGGGGGCCTATAATTCACCACTCCACTTT CASCLVMSGAYNSPLHF
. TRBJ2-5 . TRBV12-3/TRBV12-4 TGTGCCAGCAGTTTAAGGTCGACTGAAGCGGGGACCCAGTACTTC CASSLRSTEAGTQYF
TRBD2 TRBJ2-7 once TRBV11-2 TGTGCCAGCAGCTTTTACCAGACTAGCGGGATAAACGAGCAGTACTTC CASSFYQTSGINEQYF
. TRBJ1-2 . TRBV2 TGTGCCAGCAGTGATCGTATGGACTATGGCTACACCTTC CASSDRMDYGYTF
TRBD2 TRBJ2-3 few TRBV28 TGTGCCAGCAGTGGGAGGGAGGGGAGCACAGATACGCAGTATTTT CASSGREGSTDTQYF
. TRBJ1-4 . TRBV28 TGTGCCAGCAGTTTAGGGTTGGGGGGGCTTAATGAAAAACTGTTTTTT CASSLGLGGLNEKLFF
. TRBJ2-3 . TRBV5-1 TGCGCCAGCAGCTGGACTCCGGGGAGCACAGATACGCAGTATTTT CASSWTPGSTDTQYF
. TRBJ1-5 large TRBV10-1 TGCGCCAGCAGAAATCAGCCCCAGCATTTT CASRNQPQHF
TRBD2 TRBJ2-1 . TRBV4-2 TGTGCCAGCAGCGTTAATAGCGGGAGAGCCTACAATGAGCAGTTCTTC CASSVNSGRAYNEQFF
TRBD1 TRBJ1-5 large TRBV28 TGTGCCAGCACACAGGGGGCCTTCAATCAGCCCCAGCATTTT CASTQGAFNQPQHF
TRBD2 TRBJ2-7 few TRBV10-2 TGCGCCAGCAGTGACATAGCGGGAGCCCCGGAGCAGTACTTC CASSDIAGAPEQYF
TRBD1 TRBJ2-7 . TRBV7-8 TGTGCCAGCATCGCGACAGGGGCGGGCGAGCAGTACTTC CASIATGAGEQYF
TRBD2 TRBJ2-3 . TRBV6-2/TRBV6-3 TGTGCCAGCAGTTACTCGCGGGGGGGCACAGATACGCAGTATTTT CASSYSRGGTDTQYF
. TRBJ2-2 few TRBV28 TGTGCCAGCACTTCCGCAGGGCACCACACCGGGGAGCTGTTTTTT CASTSAGHHTGELFF
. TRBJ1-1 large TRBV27 TGTGCCAGCAGTTTATACAAGAACACTGAAGCTTTCTTT CASSLYKNTEAFF
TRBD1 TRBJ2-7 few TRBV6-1 TGTGCCAGCAGTGAAGCGCCGGACAGGCCTTCTTCCTACGAGCAGTACTTC CASSEAPDRPSSYEQYF
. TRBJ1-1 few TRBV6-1 TGTGCCAGCAGGATCGGAGTTGCCACTGAAGCTTTCTTT CASRIGVATEAFF
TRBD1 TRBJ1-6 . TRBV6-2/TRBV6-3 TGTGCCAGCAGTACTCGATCAGGGGGGTTTTCACCCCTCCACTTT CASSTRSGGFSPLHF
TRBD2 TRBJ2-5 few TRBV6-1 TGTGCCAGCAATCTCATAGCGGGGGGGCAGGAGACCCAGTACTTC CASNLIAGGQETQYF
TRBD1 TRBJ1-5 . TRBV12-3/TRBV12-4 TGTGCCAGCAGTGGGACAGGGGAAAATCAGCCCCAGCATTTT CASSGTGENQPQHF
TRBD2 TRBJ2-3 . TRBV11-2 TGTGCCAGCAGCTTAGTAGCGGGAGCGGCCACAGATACGCAGTATTTT CASSLVAGAATDTQYF
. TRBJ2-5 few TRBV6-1 TGTGCCAGCAGCATGCAGCAATGGGGGACCCAGTACTTC CASSMQQWGTQYF